This record looks at one TCR beta chain sequence and its context. How the authors handled the data: Amplification of reference gene primers provided the estimated nucleated cell counts. Measured with immunoSEQ multiplex PCR; TCRdb has only the in-frame clones, and not every one. Clonal size and the V and J genes are those of that table, whereas D and trimming came from the DNA. This sample has some 400,000 clones; around 87% occur once, and the top ten carry approximately 7%. Germline V gene lookup returns CDR1 SEHNR and CDR2 FQNEAQ (reference sequence). V lost 3 bases and J lost 8, with 11 bases in between. The CDR3 runs 14 residues. This sample was taken from a study of blood T cell repertoires in COVID-19.

Material: peripheral blood. The TCR comes from a young man with active or convalescent COVID-19. V gene TRBV7-9 combines with J gene TRBJ1-6; D is ambiguous. CDR3 nucleotides: TGTGCCAGCAGCTTCGTAGATGCTCATTCACCCCTCCACTTT. It translates to CASSFVDAHSPLHF. Combining the CDR3 with reference TRBV7-9 and TRBJ1-6 gives the whole variable domain DTGVSQNPRHKITKRGQNVTFRCDPISEHNRLYWYRQTLGQGPEFLTYFQNEAQLEKSRLLSDRFSAERPKGSFSTLEIQRTEQGDSAMYLCASSFVDAHSPLHFGNGTRLTVT.